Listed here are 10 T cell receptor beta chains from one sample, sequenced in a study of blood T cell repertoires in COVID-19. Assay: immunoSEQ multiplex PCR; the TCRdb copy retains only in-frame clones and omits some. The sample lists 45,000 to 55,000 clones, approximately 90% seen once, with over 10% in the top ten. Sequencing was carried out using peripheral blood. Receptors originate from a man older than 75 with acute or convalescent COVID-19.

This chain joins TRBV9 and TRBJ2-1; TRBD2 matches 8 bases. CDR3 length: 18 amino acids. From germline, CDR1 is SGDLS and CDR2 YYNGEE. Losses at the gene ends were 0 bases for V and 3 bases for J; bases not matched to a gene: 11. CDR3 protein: CASSVVSAGLAGYNEQFF. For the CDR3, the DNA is TGTGCCAGCAGCGTAGTAAGTGCAGGGCTAGCGGGCTACAATGAGCAGTTCTTC.

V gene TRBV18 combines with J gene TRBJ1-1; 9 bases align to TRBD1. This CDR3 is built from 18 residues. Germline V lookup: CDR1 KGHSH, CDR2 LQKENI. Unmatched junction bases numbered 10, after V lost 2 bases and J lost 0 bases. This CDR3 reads CASSPSLTGGSMNTEAFF. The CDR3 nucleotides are TGTGCCAGCTCACCATCGCTAACAGGGGGCTCGATGAACACTGAAGCTTTCTTT.

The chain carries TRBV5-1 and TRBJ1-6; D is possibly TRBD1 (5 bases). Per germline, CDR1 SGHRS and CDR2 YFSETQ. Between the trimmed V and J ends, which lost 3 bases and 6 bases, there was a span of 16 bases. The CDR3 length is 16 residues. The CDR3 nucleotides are TGCGCCAGCAGCTCACAGGTTAGGGGTCCTAATTCACCCCTCCACTTT. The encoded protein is CASSSQVRGPNSPLHF.

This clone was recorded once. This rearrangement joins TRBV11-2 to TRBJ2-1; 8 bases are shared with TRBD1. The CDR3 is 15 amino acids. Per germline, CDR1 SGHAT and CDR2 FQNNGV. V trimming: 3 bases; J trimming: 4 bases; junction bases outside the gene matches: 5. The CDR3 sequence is CASSFRDRLYNEQFF. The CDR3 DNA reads TGTGCCAGCAGCTTCCGGGACAGGTTATACAATGAGCAGTTCTTC.

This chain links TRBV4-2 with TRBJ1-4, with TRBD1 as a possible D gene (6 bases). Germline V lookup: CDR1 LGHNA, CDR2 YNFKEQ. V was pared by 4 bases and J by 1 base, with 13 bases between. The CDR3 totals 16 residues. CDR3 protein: CASSRGGARTNEKLFF. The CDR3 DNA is TGTGCCAGCAGCCGGGGGGGGGCGCGAACTAATGAAAAACTGTTTTTT.

The CDR3 region is CASSLYQGDNEQFF. In nucleotides, the CDR3 is TGCGCCAGCAGCTTGTATCAGGGGGACAATGAGCAGTTCTTC. The chain employs TRBV5-1 and TRBJ2-1, with 7 positions matching TRBD1. The CDR3 is made up of 14 amino acids. The V gene's germline CDR1 is SGHRS and CDR2 YFSETQ. The V segment lost 1 base and the J segment 5 bases; nucleotides outside the gene matches: 3.

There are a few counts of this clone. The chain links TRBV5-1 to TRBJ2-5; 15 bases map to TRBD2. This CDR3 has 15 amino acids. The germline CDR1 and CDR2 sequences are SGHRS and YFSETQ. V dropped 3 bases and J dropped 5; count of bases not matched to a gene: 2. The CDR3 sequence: CASSSGTSGGETQYF. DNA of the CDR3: TGCGCCAGCAGCTCCGGGACTAGCGGGGGGGAGACCCAGTACTTC.

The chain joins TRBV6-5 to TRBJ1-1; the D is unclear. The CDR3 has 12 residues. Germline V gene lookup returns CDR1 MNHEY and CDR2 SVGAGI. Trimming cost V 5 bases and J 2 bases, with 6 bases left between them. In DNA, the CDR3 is TGTGCCAGCAGTACAGTTAACACTGAAGCTTTCTTT. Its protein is CASSTVNTEAFF.

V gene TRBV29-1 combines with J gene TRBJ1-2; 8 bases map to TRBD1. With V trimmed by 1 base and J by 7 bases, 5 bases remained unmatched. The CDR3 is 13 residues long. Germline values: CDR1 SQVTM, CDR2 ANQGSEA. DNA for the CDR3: TGCAGCGTTGAAGGGACAGGGAGGAGTGGCTACACCTTC. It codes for CSVEGTGRSGYTF.

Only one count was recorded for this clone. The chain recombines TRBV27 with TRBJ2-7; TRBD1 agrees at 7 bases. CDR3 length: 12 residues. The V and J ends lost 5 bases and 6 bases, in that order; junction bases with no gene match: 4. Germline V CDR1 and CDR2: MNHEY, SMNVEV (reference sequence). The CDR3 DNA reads TGTGCCAGCAGTCGACAGGGCGGCGAGCAGTACTTC. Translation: CASSRQGGEQYF.